A selection of T cell receptor beta chains follows, all from one sample in a study of vaccination effects on CD4 cells after COVID-19. These receptors lack a known antigen. Method: immunoSEQ multiplex PCR; TCRdb's copy keeps in-frame clones and lacks some. This sample yields fewer than 65,000 clones, of which roughly 80% are seen a single time; roughly 2.4% belongs to the top ten. This sample comprised CD4+ T cells from PBMCs cultured with HCoV-229E spike peptides, obtained before COVID-19 vaccination. These receptors came from a human donor who received a COVID-19 vaccine. The CDR3 runs from the conserved cysteine through the conserved F or W. A D gene is named only where the DNA matches it firmly. Size tells how often a clone was seen (once, few, many) or the class of an expanded clone, and some rows leave it out.

V gene	clone size	J gene	D gene	CDR3 protein	CDR3 DNA
TRBV9	-	TRBJ1-1	TRBD1	CASSVADRVTEAFF	TGTGCCAGCAGCGTAGCTGACAGGGTGACTGAAGCTTTCTTT
TRBV19	-	TRBJ1-1	-	CASSIVGWNTEAFF	TGTGCCAGTAGTATAGTTGGGTGGAACACTGAAGCTTTCTTT
TRBV2	few	TRBJ2-5	-	CASSLSDNLHQYF	TGTGCCAGCAGTCTGTCAGACAACCTCCACCAGTACTTC
TRBV10-3	-	TRBJ2-3	TRBD2	CAISEFGTSGGTDTQYF	TGTGCCATCAGTGAGTTTGGGACTAGCGGGGGCACAGATACGCAGTATTTT
TRBV15	-	TRBJ1-2	-	CATSRVVGAQGGYTF	TGTGCCACCAGCAGAGTCGTGGGGGCGCAGGGTGGCTACACCTTC
TRBV2	-	TRBJ1-2	-	CASSEKPTYGYTF	TGTGCCAGCAGTGAAAAACCGACCTATGGCTACACCTTC
TRBV30	-	TRBJ2-2	-	CAWSLYTNTGELFF	TGTGCCTGGAGTTTATATACGAACACCGGGGAGCTGTTTTTT
TRBV30	-	TRBJ1-2	-	CAWSLGGYGYTF	TGTGCCTGGAGTTTGGGAGGCTATGGCTACACCTTC
TRBV6-5	-	TRBJ1-5	TRBD1	CASRTDREGQPQHF	TGTGCCAGCAGAACAGACAGGGAAGGTCAGCCCCAGCATTTT
TRBV19	-	TRBJ1-2	-	CASSMRQALWGYTF	TGTGCCAGTAGTATGCGGCAGGCCCTTTGGGGCTACACCTTC
TRBV19	few	TRBJ2-1	TRBD1	CASLGQRGTSEQFF	TGTGCCAGCCTGGGACAGCGTGGAACCAGTGAGCAGTTCTTC
TRBV19	once	TRBJ2-1	-	CASRPGQTYNEQFF	TGTGCCAGTAGACCGGGACAAACCTACAATGAGCAGTTCTTC
TRBV19	-	TRBJ2-6	-	CASSIDLIGFSGANVLTF	TGTGCCAGTAGTATAGATTTGATCGGTTTCTCTGGGGCCAACGTCCTGACTTTC
TRBV24-1	-	TRBJ1-4	TRBD1	CATSDPGTGDEKLFF	TGTGCCACCAGTGACCCCGGGACAGGGGACGAAAAACTGTTTTTT
TRBV5-1	-	TRBJ2-2	-	CASSWIRAFGELFF	TGCGCCAGCAGCTGGATCCGGGCATTCGGGGAGCTGTTTTTT
TRBV7-2	-	TRBJ2-1	-	CASSLAGTSSYNEQFF	TGTGCCAGCAGCTTAGCGGGCACGAGCTCCTACAATGAGCAGTTCTTC
TRBV15	-	TRBJ2-2	TRBD1	CATSARTGITGELFF	TGTGCCACCAGCGCCCGGACAGGGATCACCGGGGAGCTGTTTTTT
TRBV19	-	TRBJ1-4	TRBD1	CASLGRGRHEKLFF	TGTGCCAGCCTTGGGAGGGGGCGGCATGAAAAACTGTTTTTT
TRBV5-1	once	TRBJ1-4	-	CASSQVPIGTSFGEKLFF	TGCGCCAGCAGCCAGGTGCCAATCGGGACATCGTTCGGTGAAAAACTGTTTTTT
TRBV5-1	-	TRBJ1-6	TRBD1	CASGSGTGYSPLHF	TGCGCCAGCGGATCCGGGACAGGCTATTCACCCCTCCACTTT
TRBV7-2	-	TRBJ1-1	-	CASSLVMNTEAFF	TGTGCCAGCAGCCTCGTTATGAACACTGAAGCTTTCTTT